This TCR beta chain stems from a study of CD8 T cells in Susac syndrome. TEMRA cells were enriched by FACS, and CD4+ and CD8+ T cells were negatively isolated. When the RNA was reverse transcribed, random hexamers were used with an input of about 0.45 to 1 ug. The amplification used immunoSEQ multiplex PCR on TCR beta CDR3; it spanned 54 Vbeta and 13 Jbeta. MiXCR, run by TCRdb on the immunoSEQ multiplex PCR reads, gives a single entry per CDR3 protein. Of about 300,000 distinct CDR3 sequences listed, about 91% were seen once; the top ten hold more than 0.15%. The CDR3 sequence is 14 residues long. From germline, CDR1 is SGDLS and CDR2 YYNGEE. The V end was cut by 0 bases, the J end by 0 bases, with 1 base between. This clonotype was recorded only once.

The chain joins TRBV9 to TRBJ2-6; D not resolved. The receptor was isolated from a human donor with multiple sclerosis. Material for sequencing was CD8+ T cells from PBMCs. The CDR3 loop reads CASSVGSGANVLTF. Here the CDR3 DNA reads TGTGCCAGCAGCGTAGGCTCTGGGGCCAACGTCCTGACTTTC. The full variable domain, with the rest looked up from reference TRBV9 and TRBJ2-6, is DSGVTQTPKHLITATGQRVTLRCSPRSGDLSVYWYQQSLDQGLQFLIQYYNGEERAKGNILERFSAQQFPDLHSELNLSSLELGDSALYFCASSVGSGANVLTFGAGSRLTVL.